This T cell receptor beta chain was captured in a study of T cells in Graves' hyperthyroidism and ophthalmopathy. Findings and caveats of the study: Researchers found most expanded thyroid clonotypes above 0.001 in blood as well.

Germline CDR1 is SNHLY and CDR2 is FYNNEI. The CDR3 is made up of 12 amino acids. About this clonotype itself: Its target is unknown. This may be a read error, as it is one base from a much larger clone.

Ophthalmopathy cases scored 3 or more on the Clinical Activity Score and 4 or more on NOSPECS grade, with duration below 3 months. The study excluded patients with uncontrolled infection, other autoimmune disease, pregnancy or lactation. Source material for PBMCs was less than 12 ml fresh peripheral blood. Amplification of TCR beta CDR3 regions was performed using RNA transcripts as template. During a first-round RT-PCR of the TCR CDR3, the HTBI primer set was used. From the multiplex PCR reads, TCRdb called clonotypes with MiXCR, one entry per CDR3 protein. The sample comprises about 290,000 distinct CDR3 sequences, approximately 18% of which are singletons, and about two fifths rests with the top ten.

The chain recombines TRBV2 with TRBJ2-7; tentatively, D is TRBD1 (5 bases). The origin of this receptor is a man aged 50-59 years with Graves' ophthalmopathy. The specimen sequenced was blood. The CDR3, as DNA: TGTGCCAGCAACCCAGACAGTTACGGGCAGTACTTC. Protein sequence: CASNPDSYGQYF.